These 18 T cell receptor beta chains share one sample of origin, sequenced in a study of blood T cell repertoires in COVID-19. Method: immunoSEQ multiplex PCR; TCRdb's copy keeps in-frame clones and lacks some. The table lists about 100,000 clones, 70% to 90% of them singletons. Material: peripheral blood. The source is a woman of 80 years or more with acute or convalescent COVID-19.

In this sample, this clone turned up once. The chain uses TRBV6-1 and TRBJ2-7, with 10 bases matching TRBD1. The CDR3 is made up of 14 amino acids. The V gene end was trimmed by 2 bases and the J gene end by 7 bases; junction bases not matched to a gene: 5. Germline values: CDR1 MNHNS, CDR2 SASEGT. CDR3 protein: CASSEMGTGVEQYF. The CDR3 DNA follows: TGTGCCAGCAGTGAAATGGGGACAGGGGTTGAGCAGTACTTC.

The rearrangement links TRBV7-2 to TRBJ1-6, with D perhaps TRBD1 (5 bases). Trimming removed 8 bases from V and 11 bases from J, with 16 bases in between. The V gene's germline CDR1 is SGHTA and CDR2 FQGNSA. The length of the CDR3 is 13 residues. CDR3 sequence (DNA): TGTGCCAGCGGTCGGGACGGGGGGGCACCCCTCCACTTT. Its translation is CASGRDGGAPLHF.

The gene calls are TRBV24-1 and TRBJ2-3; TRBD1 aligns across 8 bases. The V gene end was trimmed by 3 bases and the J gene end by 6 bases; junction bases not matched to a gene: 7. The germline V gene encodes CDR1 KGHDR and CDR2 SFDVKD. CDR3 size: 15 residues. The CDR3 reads CATSDPGTGSDTQYF. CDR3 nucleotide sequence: TGTGCCACCAGTGATCCCGGGACAGGTTCTGATACGCAGTATTTT.

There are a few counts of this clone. The CDR3: CAWAGLAGYNEQFF. The CDR3 DNA follows: TGTGCCTGGGCAGGACTAGCGGGATACAATGAGCAGTTCTTC. This rearrangement joins TRBV30 to TRBJ2-1; 12 bases are a match to TRBD2. V shed 5 bases, J shed 4 bases, and the junction held 3 bases outside the gene matches. Germline lookup yields CDR1 GTSNPN and CDR2 SVGIG (reference sequence). The CDR3 extends over 14 amino acids.

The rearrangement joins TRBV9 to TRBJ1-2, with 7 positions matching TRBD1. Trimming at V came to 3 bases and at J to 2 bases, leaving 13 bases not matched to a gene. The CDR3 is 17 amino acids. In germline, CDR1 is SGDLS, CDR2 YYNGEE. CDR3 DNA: TGTGCCAGCAGCGGCAACCGGGACAGTCACCGAAACTATGGCTACACCTTC. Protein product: CASSGNRDSHRNYGYTF.

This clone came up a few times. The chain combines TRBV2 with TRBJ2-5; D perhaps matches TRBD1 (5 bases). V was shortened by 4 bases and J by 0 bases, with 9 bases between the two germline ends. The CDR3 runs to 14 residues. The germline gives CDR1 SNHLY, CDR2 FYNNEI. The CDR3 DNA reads TGTGCCAGCAGTGGGCGGACATACCAAGAGACCCAGTACTTC. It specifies CASSGRTYQETQYF.

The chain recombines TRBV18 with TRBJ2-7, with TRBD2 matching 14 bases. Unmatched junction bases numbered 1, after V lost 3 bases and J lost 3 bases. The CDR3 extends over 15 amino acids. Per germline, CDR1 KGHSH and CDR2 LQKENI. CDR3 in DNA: TGTGCCAGCTCACCGGGACTAGCGGGAGTCTACGAGCAGTACTTC. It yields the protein CASSPGLAGVYEQYF.

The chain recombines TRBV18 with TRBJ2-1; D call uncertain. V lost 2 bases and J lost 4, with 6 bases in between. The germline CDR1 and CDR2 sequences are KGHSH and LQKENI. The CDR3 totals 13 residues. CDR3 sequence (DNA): TGTGCCAGCTCACCAAATACATACAATGAGCAGTTCTTC. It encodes CASSPNTYNEQFF.

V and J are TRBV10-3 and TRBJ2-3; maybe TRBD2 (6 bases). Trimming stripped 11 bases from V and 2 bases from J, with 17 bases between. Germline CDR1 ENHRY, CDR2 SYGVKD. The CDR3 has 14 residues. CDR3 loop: CAVGSSVNTDTQYF. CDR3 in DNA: TGTGCCGTTGGATCTAGCGTGAACACAGATACGCAGTATTTT.

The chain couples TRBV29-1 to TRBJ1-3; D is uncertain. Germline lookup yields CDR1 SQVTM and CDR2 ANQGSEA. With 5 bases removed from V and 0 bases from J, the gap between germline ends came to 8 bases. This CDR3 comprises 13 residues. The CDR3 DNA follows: TGCAGCGTTAGCCCAAACTCTGGAAACACCATATATTTT. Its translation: CSVSPNSGNTIYF.

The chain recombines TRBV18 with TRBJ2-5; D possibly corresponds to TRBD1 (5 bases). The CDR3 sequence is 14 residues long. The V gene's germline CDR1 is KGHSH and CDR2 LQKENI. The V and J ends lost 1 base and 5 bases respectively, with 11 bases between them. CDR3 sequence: CASSPRQGVETQYF. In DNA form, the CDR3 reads TGTGCCAGCTCACCACGACAAGGGGTGGAGACCCAGTACTTC.

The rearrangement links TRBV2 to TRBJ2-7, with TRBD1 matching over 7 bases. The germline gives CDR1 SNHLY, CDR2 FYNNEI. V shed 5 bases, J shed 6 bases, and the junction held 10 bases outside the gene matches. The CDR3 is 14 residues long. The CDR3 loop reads CASSTGQAPLEQYF. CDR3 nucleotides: TGTGCCAGCAGTACCGGACAGGCGCCGCTCGAGCAGTACTTC.

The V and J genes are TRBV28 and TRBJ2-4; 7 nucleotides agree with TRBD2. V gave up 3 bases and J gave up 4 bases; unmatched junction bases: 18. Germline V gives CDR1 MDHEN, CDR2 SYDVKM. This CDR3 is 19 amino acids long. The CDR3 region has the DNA TGTGCCAGCAGTTTTGGGGCTAGCGGTATCCCGCGGGCTAAAAACATTCAGTACTTC. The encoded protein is CASSFGASGIPRAKNIQYF.

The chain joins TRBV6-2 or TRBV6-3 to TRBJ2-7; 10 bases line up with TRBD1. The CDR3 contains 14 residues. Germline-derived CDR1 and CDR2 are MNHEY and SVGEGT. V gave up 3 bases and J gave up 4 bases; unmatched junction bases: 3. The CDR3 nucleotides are TGTGCCAGCAGTTATGCGGGACAGGGGTACGAGCAGTACTTC. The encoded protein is CASSYAGQGYEQYF.

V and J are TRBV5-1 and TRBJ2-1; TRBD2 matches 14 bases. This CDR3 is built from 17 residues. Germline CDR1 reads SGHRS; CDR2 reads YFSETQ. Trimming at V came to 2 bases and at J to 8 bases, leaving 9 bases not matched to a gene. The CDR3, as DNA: TGCGCCAGCAGCTTCGGACTAGCGGGGGGCAGTAGCCATGAGCAGTTCTTC. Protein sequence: CASSFGLAGGSSHEQFF.

The CDR3 nucleotides read TGTGCCAGCAGCTTAGTGGGACTAGCGGGGGGGCGTGAGACCCAGTACTTC. Amino acids: CASSLVGLAGGRETQYF. The rearrangement joins TRBV7-3 to TRBJ2-5, with 16 bases fitting TRBD2. Germline V gene lookup returns CDR1 SGHTA and CDR2 FQGTGA. This CDR3 has 17 amino acids. The V segment lost 2 bases and the J segment 5 bases; nucleotides outside the gene matches: 5.

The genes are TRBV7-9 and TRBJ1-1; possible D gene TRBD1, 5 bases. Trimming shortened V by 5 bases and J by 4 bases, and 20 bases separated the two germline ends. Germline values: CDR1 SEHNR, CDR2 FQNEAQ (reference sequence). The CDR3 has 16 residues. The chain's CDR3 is CASSPPGDFRGTEAFF. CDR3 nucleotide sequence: TGTGCCAGCAGCCCACCGGGGGACTTCCGGGGCACTGAAGCTTTCTTT.

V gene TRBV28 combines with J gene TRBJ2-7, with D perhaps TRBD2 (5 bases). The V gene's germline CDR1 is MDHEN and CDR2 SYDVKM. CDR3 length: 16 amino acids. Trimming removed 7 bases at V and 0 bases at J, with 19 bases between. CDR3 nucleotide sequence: TGTGCCAGCAACCCGGCGGGCAGTCAGAGCTCCTACGAGCAGTACTTC. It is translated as CASNPAGSQSSYEQYF.